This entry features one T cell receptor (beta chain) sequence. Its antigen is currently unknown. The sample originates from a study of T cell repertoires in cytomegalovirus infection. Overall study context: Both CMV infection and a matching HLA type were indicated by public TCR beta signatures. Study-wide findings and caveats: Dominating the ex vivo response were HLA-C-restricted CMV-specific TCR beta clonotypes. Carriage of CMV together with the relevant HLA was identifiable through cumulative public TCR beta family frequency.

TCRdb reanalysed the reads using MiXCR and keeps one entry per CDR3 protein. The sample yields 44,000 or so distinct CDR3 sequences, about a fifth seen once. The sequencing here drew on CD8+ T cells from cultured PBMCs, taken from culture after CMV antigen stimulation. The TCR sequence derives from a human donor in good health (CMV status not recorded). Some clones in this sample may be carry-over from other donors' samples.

CDR3 coding DNA: TGCAGTGCTAGAGATCGGACTCACGGCACAGATACGCAGTATTTT. Translation gives CSARDRTHGTDTQYF. The chain carries TRBV20-1 and TRBJ2-3; tentatively, D is TRBD2 (5 bases). Trimming removed 0 bases from V and 1 base from J, with 11 bases in between. This CDR3 spans 15 amino acids. In germline, CDR1 is DFQATT, CDR2 SNEGSKA (reference sequence).